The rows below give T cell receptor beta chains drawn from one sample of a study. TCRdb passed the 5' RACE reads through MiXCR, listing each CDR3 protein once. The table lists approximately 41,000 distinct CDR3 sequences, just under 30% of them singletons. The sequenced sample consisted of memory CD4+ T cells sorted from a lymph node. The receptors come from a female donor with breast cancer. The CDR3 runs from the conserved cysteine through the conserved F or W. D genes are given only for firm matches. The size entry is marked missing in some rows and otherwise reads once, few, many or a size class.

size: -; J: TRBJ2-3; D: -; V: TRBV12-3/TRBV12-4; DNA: TGTGCCAGCGGCTACAGGGGACTCCCAGATACGCAGTATTTT; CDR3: CASGYRGLPDTQYF
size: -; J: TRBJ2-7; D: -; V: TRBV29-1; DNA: TGCAGCGTTGCCGTCCCGGGACGCCTTAGCTCCTACGAGCAGTACTTC; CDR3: CSVAVPGRLSSYEQYF
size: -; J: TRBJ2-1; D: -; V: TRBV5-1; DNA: TGCGCCAGCAGCGTTGACAGTTACAATGAGCAGTTCTTC; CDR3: CASSVDSYNEQFF
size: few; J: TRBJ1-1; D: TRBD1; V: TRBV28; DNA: TGTGCCAGCCTCGGACAGGGGGCGAACACTGAAGCTTTCTTT; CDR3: CASLGQGANTEAFF
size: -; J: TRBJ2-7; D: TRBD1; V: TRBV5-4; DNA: TGTGCCAGCAGCCGGACAGGGGGGTCCTACGAGCAGTACTTC; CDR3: CASSRTGGSYEQYF
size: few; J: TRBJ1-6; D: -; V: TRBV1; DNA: TGCACCAGCAGCCAAGACAGTCCCAGAGTGGGGAATTCACCCCTCCACTTT; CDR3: CTSSQDSPRVGNSPLHF
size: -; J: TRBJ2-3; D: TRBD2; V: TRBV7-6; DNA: TGTGCCAGCAGCCGTAGTAGCGGGGGGAGCACAGATACGCAGTATTTT; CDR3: CASSRSSGGSTDTQYF
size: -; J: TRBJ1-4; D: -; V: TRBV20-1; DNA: TGCAGTGCAGTCGCCGGGCCGATTCCGTTTTTT; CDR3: CSAVAGPIPFF
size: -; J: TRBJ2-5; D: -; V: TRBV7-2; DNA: TGTGCCAGCAGCCGATCAATAATCAGAGAGACCCAGTACTTC; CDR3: CASSRSIIRETQYF
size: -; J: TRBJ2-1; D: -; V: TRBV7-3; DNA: TGTGCCAGCAGCTTAAACCCGACTACTTACAATGAGCAGTTCTTC; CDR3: CASSLNPTTYNEQFF
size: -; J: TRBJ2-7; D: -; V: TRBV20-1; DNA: TGCAGTGCTAACCCGGGACGGGCGTACGAGCAGTACTTC; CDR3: CSANPGRAYEQYF
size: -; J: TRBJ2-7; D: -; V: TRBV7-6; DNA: TGTGCCAGCAGCCCACATGGGGGTGAGGACGAGCAGTACTTC; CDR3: CASSPHGGEDEQYF
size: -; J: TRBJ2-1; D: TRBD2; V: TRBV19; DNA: TGTGCCAGTAGTACTCGGACTAGCGGGACCACGTACAATGAGCAGTTCTTC; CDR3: CASSTRTSGTTYNEQFF
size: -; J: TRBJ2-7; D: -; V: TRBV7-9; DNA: TGTGCCAGCAGCATTCATTCTTCCGCGCCCCTATACGAGCAGTACTTC; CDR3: CASSIHSSAPLYEQYF
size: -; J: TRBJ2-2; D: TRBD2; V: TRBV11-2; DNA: TGTGCCAGCAGCTTAGGGCTAGCGGGAGGGCGAAATACCGGGGAGCTGTTTTTT; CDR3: CASSLGLAGGRNTGELFF
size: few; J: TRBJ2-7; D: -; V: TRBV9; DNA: TGTGCCAGCAGCTCAAACCGAGGGGGCTCCTACGAGCAGTACTTC; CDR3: CASSSNRGGSYEQYF
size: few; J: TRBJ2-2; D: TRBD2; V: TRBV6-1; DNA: TGTGCCAGCAGTATCGGGACTAGCCGGAACACCGGGGAGCTGTTTTTT; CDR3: CASSIGTSRNTGELFF
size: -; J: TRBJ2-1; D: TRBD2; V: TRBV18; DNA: TGTGCCAGCTCACCAGGGTCGACTAGCGGGAGTGACAGTGAGCAGTTCTTC; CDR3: CASSPGSTSGSDSEQFF
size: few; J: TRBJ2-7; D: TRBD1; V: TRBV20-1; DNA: TGCAGTGCTCACCGGGACAGGAGCCCCTACGAGCAGTACTTC; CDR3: CSAHRDRSPYEQYF
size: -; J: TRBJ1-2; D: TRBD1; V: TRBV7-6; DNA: TGTGCCAGCACCAGCGAGGGGGCGATTCCGATAGGCTACACCTTC; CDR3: CASTSEGAIPIGYTF
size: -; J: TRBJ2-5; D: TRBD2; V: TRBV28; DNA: TGTGCCAGCAGTTTTCAAAGCGGGGGGTCTCAAGAGACCCAGTACTTC; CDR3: CASSFQSGGSQETQYF